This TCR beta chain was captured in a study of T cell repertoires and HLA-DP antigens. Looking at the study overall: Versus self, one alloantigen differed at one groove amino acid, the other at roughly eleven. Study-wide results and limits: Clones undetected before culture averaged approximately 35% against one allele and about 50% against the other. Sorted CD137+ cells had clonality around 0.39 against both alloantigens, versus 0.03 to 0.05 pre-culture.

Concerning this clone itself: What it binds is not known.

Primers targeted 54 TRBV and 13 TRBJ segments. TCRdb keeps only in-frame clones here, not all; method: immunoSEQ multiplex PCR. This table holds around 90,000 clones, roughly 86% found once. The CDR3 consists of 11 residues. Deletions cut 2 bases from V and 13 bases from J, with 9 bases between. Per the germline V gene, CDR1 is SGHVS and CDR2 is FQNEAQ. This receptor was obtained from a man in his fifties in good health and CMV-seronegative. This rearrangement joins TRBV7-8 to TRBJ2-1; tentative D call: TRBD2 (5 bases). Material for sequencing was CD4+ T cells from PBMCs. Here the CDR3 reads CASSLKAVQFF. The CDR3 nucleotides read TGTGCCAGCAGCTTAAAAGCGGTCCAGTTCTTC.